This TCR beta chain was identified in a study of blood T cell repertoires in COVID-19. Original methodology: How many nucleated cells were present was estimated from reference gene primer amplification. Libraries were prepared by immunoSEQ multiplex PCR; TCRdb keeps only in-frame clonotypes and omits some of them. That table furnishes V, J and clone size, whereas the DNA furnished D and trimming. This sample carries about 270,000 clones, about nine tenths of them seen once, and the ten largest clones take about 12%. CDR1 and CDR2 (germline): SGHRS, YFSETQ. V lost 7 bases, J lost 5 bases, and 19 bases lay in between. The CDR3 covers 15 residues. This clone is a singleton in its sample. Seattle's enrolled individuals joined amid active infection and were then monitored longitudinally.

Input material: peripheral blood. The chain uses TRBV5-1 and TRBJ1-5; D ambiguous. This TCR was recovered from a woman aged 30 to 39 with COVID-19, enrolled during active disease. The chain's CDR3 is CASLSGRKGHQPQHF. CDR3 coding DNA: TGCGCCAGCCTTTCCGGGAGAAAAGGACATCAGCCCCAGCATTTT.